Listed here are 32 T cell receptor beta chains from one sample, sequenced in a study of shared clonotypes between healthy human individuals. Cells designated naive CD8 were CD45RO-negative and were positively selected for CCR7, with terminally differentiated effector memory CD45RA+ cells excluded. Generated by immunoSEQ multiplex PCR, the TCRdb table keeps only in-frame clones and is missing some. There are hundreds of thousands of clones in the sample; 80% to 95% occur only once, and 20% to 30% lies in the top ten. The specimen sequenced was naive CD8+ T cells sorted from blood. Every receptor here comes from a man aged 25 to 45 in good health.

This chain uses TRBV7-9 with TRBJ2-1; D remains unclear. The germline gives CDR1 SEHNR, CDR2 FQNEAQ (reference sequence). The CDR3 contains 15 residues. Trimming took off 2 bases at V and 5 bases at J, with 13 bases between the two ends. Here the CDR3 reads CASSLTVVRNNEQFF. The CDR3 DNA sequence: TGTGCCAGCAGCTTAACGGTGGTGAGAAACAATGAGCAGTTCTTC. Full variable domain (outside the CDR3, taken from reference TRBV7-9 and TRBJ2-1): DTGVSQNPRHKITKRGQNVTFRCDPISEHNRLYWYRQTLGQGPEFLTYFQNEAQLEKSRLLSDRFSAERPKGSFSTLEIQRTEQGDSAMYLCASSLTVVRNNEQFFGPGTRLTVL.

The chain combines TRBV5-8 with TRBJ2-7; tentative D call: TRBD2 (6 bases). Germline V gene lookup returns CDR1 SGHTS and CDR2 YDEGEE. The CDR3 is 15 amino acids. The V gene lost 2 bases and the J gene lost 2 bases, with 14 bases spanning the gap. CDR3 amino acids: CASSFAGTAAYEQYF. The CDR3 DNA is TGTGCCAGCAGCTTCGCCGGGACTGCAGCCTACGAGCAGTACTTC.

The chain couples TRBV7-3 to TRBJ1-2, with 8 bases fitting TRBD1. The CDR3 has 13 residues. Germline V lookup: CDR1 SGHTA, CDR2 FQGTGA. The ends lost 4 bases at V and 6 bases at J; junction bases unmatched: 4. CDR3 sequence reads: CASSSGQGHGYTF. The CDR3 region has the DNA TGTGCCAGCAGCTCAGGACAGGGCCATGGCTACACCTTC.

CDR3 region: CSVAGQGAGELFF. In DNA, the CDR3 is TGCAGCGTTGCTGGGCAGGGGGCCGGGGAGCTGTTTTTT. The chain carries TRBV29-1 and TRBJ2-2, with 7 nucleotides matching TRBD1. CDR1 and CDR2 from the germline V gene are SQVTM and ANQGSEA. V gave up 4 bases and J gave up 6 bases; unmatched junction bases: 5. The CDR3 is made up of 13 amino acids.

This clone has ten or more counts. The rearrangement uses TRBV15 and TRBJ2-1; 7 bases fit TRBD2. The CDR3 spans 15 residues. V dropped 5 bases and J dropped 4; count of bases not matched to a gene: 8. Germline V lookup: CDR1 LNHNV, CDR2 YYDKDF (reference sequence). CDR3 in amino acids: CATSFKREGYNEQFF. The CDR3 DNA reads TGTGCCACCAGCTTCAAGCGGGAAGGTTACAATGAGCAGTTCTTC. The variable domain in full, completed from reference TRBV15 and TRBJ2-1, reads DAMVIQNPRYQVTQFGKPVTLSCSQTLNHNVMYWYQQKSSQAPKLLFHYYDKDFNNEADTPDNFQSRRPNTSFCFLDIRSPGLGDTAMYLCATSFKREGYNEQFFGPGTRLTVL.

This chain links TRBV11-2 with TRBJ2-3, with D tentatively TRBD2 (6 bases). Germline V gene sequence: CDR1 SGHAT, CDR2 FQNNGV. V was clipped by 3 bases and J by 2 bases, with 12 bases between them. There are 15 residues in the CDR3. CDR3 DNA: TGTGCCAGCAGCTTTTGGGGACTCAACACAGATACGCAGTATTTT. Translation: CASSFWGLNTDTQYF.

The CDR3 nucleotides are TGTGCCAGCAGCGCTAGCGGGAGTGGCTACAATGAGCAGTTCTTC. Residues: CASSASGSGYNEQFF. The chain has TRBV9 and TRBJ2-1; TRBD2 matches 10 bases. CDR1 and CDR2 (germline): SGDLS, YYNGEE. CDR3 length: 15 residues. V was pared by 3 bases and J by 3 bases, with 3 bases of the junction left unmatched.

The chain couples TRBV7-4 to TRBJ1-2; D remains unclear. Germline CDR1 reads SGHVT; CDR2 reads SQSDAQ. The germline V and J ends were trimmed by 11 bases and 7 bases, with 14 bases remaining between them. CDR3 size: 11 residues. The CDR3 spells CAGSWGSGYTF. CDR3 coding DNA: TGTGCCGGGTCCTGGGGATCTGGCTACACCTTC.

This clone appeared a single time. The chain joins TRBV28 to TRBJ1-2; D gene ambiguous. Germline CDR1 and CDR2: MDHEN and SYDVKM. The CDR3 extends over 17 amino acids. V dropped 2 bases and J dropped 8 bases, with 24 bases sitting between them. The CDR3 loop is CASSLGHFQYGPLGYTF. The DNA for the CDR3 is TGTGCCAGCAGTTTAGGCCACTTTCAGTATGGCCCTTTGGGCTACACCTTC.

For this clone: At the DNA level, this CDR3 is encoded by other sequences in the same sample as well. The gene calls are TRBV7-9 and TRBJ2-1; D remains ambiguous. There are 11 residues in the CDR3. Per germline, CDR1 SEHNR and CDR2 FQNEAQ (reference sequence). The V and J ends lost 5 bases and 8 bases respectively, with 7 bases between them. This CDR3 reads CASSLQDEQFF. CDR3 coding DNA: TGTGCCAGCAGCCTCCAGGATGAGCAGTTCTTC.

The chain carries TRBV27 and TRBJ1-5, with D possibly TRBD1 on 6 matching bases. Germline CDR1 is MNHEY and CDR2 is SMNVEV (reference sequence). This CDR3 has 15 amino acids. V was pared by 5 bases and J by 5 bases, with 16 bases between. The chain's CDR3 is CASSIAPGEHQPQHF. The CDR3 region has the DNA TGTGCCAGCAGTATTGCCCCAGGGGAGCATCAGCCCCAGCATTTT.

The rearrangement uses TRBV30 and TRBJ1-1; D remains ambiguous. CDR3 length equals 11 residues. V lost 3 bases to trimming and J lost 5 bases, with 7 bases between them. Per the germline V gene, CDR1 is GTSNPN and CDR2 is SVGIG (reference sequence). CDR3 loop: CAWRRGTEAFF. The CDR3 DNA follows: TGTGCCTGGAGACGGGGAACTGAAGCTTTCTTT.

The chain joins TRBV5-4 to TRBJ2-1, with 10 bases aligning to TRBD2. CDR1 is SGHNT and CDR2 is YYREEE in the germline V gene (reference sequence). The ends lost 4 bases at V and 7 bases at J; junction bases unmatched: 11. CDR3 length: 16 residues. The CDR3 sequence is CASSLDEREGRNEQFF. CDR3 coding DNA: TGTGCCAGCAGCCTCGACGAGCGGGAGGGTAGGAATGAGCAGTTCTTC. The variable domain in full, with the rest retrieved from reference TRBV5-4 and TRBJ2-1, is ETGVTQSPTHLIKTRGQQVTLRCSSQSGHNTVSWYQQALGQGPQFIFQYYREEENGRGNFPPRFSGLQFPNYSSELNVNALELDDSALYLCASSLDEREGRNEQFFGPGTRLTVL.

Here the CDR3 DNA reads TGTGCCATCAGAAAGACTAGCGGAAATTACAATGAGCAGTTCTTC. As protein: CAIRKTSGNYNEQFF. The J gene is TRBJ2-1, the V gene TRBV10-3; 9 positions match TRBD2. The CDR3 contains 15 residues. The ends lost 6 bases at V and 4 bases at J; junction bases unmatched: 7. The germline gives CDR1 ENHRY, CDR2 SYGVKD.

The genes are TRBV7-6 and TRBJ1-1; 7 bases agree with TRBD1. Germline V gives CDR1 SGHVS, CDR2 FNYEAQ. With V trimmed by 5 bases and J by 1 base, 16 bases remained unmatched. The CDR3 has 18 amino acids. The CDR3 DNA is TGTGCCAGCAGCCCCAGGGGAAGGGGGCATGGAGAGAACACTGAAGCTTTCTTT. Translation gives CASSPRGRGHGENTEAFF.

The rearrangement joins TRBV15 to TRBJ2-3, with 13 bases aligning to TRBD2. This CDR3 comprises 21 residues. Unmatched junction bases numbered 25, after V lost 8 bases and J lost 5 bases. Germline V CDR1 and CDR2: LNHNV, YYDKDF (reference sequence). CDR3 nucleotides: TGTGCCACCTCGAGTAGCCCCATAACTAGCGGGAGGGCCCTCGATGGAGATACGCAGTATTTT. Its protein product is CATSSSPITSGRALDGDTQYF.

J is TRBJ2-1 and V is TRBV29-1, with D perhaps matching TRBD1 (6 bases). Germline V lookup: CDR1 SQVTM, CDR2 ANQGSEA. This CDR3 comprises 13 residues. Deletions cut 6 bases from V and 2 bases from J, with 11 bases between. This chain's CDR3 is CSVMGTTYNEQFF. Written as DNA, the CDR3 is TGCAGCGTCATGGGGACAACCTACAATGAGCAGTTCTTC.

This clone was observed a few times. The chain recombines TRBV5-6 with TRBJ1-5; 7 positions agree with TRBD1. Germline-derived CDR1 and CDR2 are SGHDT and YYEEEE. The CDR3 sequence is 14 residues long. V lost 2 bases to trimming and J lost 7 bases; unmatched junction nucleotides: 6. The CDR3 DNA is TGTGCCAGCAGCTTCGGTTCACAGGGGCAGCCCCAGCATTTT. Amino acid sequence: CASSFGSQGQPQHF.

V and J are TRBV11-2 and TRBJ2-7, with 8 positions matching TRBD1. This CDR3 comprises 15 residues. The junction had 4 bases not matched to a gene; V was cut back by 3 bases and J by 0 bases. In germline, CDR1 is SGHAT, CDR2 FQNNGV. The CDR3 sequence is CASSFGTGVSYEQYF. In DNA, the CDR3 is TGTGCCAGCAGCTTCGGGACAGGAGTCTCCTACGAGCAGTACTTC.

The chain joins TRBV10-3 to TRBJ2-5, with no clear D. V lost 4 bases to trimming and J lost 0 bases, with 12 bases between them. Germline CDR1 is ENHRY and CDR2 is SYGVKD. The CDR3 totals 15 residues. The CDR3 spells CAISGIDFDQETQYF. CDR3 in DNA: TGTGCCATCAGTGGGATTGACTTTGACCAAGAGACCCAGTACTTC.

This rearrangement joins TRBV29-1 to TRBJ2-2; possibly TRBD2 for D (5 bases). CDR1 is SQVTM and CDR2 is ANQGSEA in the germline V gene. The CDR3 covers 15 residues. Trimming removed 1 base at V and 6 bases at J, with 15 bases between. The CDR3 DNA follows: TGCAGCGTTGAAGTGTCGCGGGCTGGCGCCGGGGAGCTGTTTTTT. Amino acid sequence: CSVEVSRAGAGELFF.

V and J are TRBV27 and TRBJ2-3, with 7 bases lining up with TRBD2. CDR3 size: 15 residues. Germline CDR1 reads MNHEY; CDR2 reads SMNVEV (reference sequence). With 6 bases clipped from V and 4 bases from J, the junction kept 10 bases outside the gene matches. The CDR3 sequence: CASSEVLAAADTQYF. The CDR3 DNA follows: TGTGCCAGCAGCGAGGTTCTAGCGGCAGCAGATACGCAGTATTTT.

The V and J genes are TRBV4-1 and TRBJ2-1; 8 bases match TRBD2. CDR1 MGHRA and CDR2 YSYEKL come from the germline V gene. There are 16 residues in the CDR3. V gave up 10 bases and J gave up 2 bases; unmatched junction bases: 13. The CDR3 here is CATQGTSGNPYNEQFF. In DNA, the CDR3 is TGCGCCACACAGGGAACTAGCGGCAACCCCTACAATGAGCAGTTCTTC.

This chain links TRBV7-2 with TRBJ1-2; weak D call: TRBD1 (5 bases). The CDR3 sequence is 14 residues long. Germline CDR1 SGHTA, CDR2 FQGNSA. The V gene lost 5 bases and the J gene lost 2 bases, with 12 bases spanning the gap. The CDR3 loop is CASSMAGQNYGYTF. CDR3 nucleotide sequence: TGTGCCAGCAGCATGGCTGGACAAAACTATGGCTACACCTTC.

The CDR3 coding sequence is TGTGCCAGCAGCCCTGACAAGGTTTCCTACGAGCAGTACTTC. Encoded protein: CASSPDKVSYEQYF. The J gene is TRBJ2-7, the V gene TRBV6-5; D uncertain. CDR3 length: 14 residues. Trimming shortened V by 6 bases and J by 1 base, and 13 bases separated the two germline ends. Germline CDR1 reads MNHEY; CDR2 reads SVGAGI.

This chain connects TRBV29-1 to TRBJ2-2; D unresolved. Germline CDR1 and CDR2: SQVTM and ANQGSEA. Between the trimmed V and J ends, which lost 6 bases and 3 bases, there was a span of 8 bases. This CDR3 region has 12 residues. CDR3 in DNA: TGCAGCGTCCAATGGGACACCGGGGAGCTGTTTTTT. This gives the protein CSVQWDTGELFF.

A note on this clone: Other DNA sequences in this specimen translate into the identical CDR3. The rearrangement joins TRBV18 to TRBJ2-7, with D possibly TRBD2 on 6 matching bases. In germline, CDR1 is KGHSH, CDR2 LQKENI. With 3 bases removed from V and 4 bases from J, the gap between germline ends came to 10 bases. This CDR3 has 13 residues. The DNA for the CDR3 is TGTGCCAGCTCACCGACCGGGGGATACGAGCAGTACTTC. Protein sequence: CASSPTGGYEQYF.

This sequence joins TRBV7-7 and TRBJ2-1, with 14 nucleotides matching TRBD2. CDR1 is SSHAT and CDR2 is FNYEAQ in the germline V gene (reference sequence). The CDR3 length is 15 residues. V shed 4 bases and J 8 bases; nucleotides not matched to a gene: 4. In nucleotides, the CDR3 is TGTGCCAGCAGCTCCGGGACTAGCGGGAGCTATGAGCAGTTCTTC. Residues: CASSSGTSGSYEQFF.

The chain links TRBV9 to TRBJ2-1, with D possibly being TRBD1 (5 bases). Germline CDR1 reads SGDLS; CDR2 reads YYNGEE. The CDR3 is 14 residues long. The V and J ends lost 4 bases and 8 bases respectively, with 16 bases between them. The chain's CDR3 is CASSLSVGQHEQFF. The DNA for the CDR3 is TGTGCCAGCAGCTTGTCGGTGGGGCAACATGAGCAGTTCTTC.

V and J are TRBV11-2 and TRBJ1-2; possible D gene TRBD1, 6 bases. Germline V lookup: CDR1 SGHAT, CDR2 FQNNGV. CDR3 size: 12 residues. V was trimmed by 3 bases and J by 8 bases, leaving 10 bases between them. The CDR3 is CASSLHGGGYTF. CDR3 DNA: TGTGCCAGCAGCTTGCATGGGGGCGGCTACACCTTC.

V usage is TRBV4-3 and J usage is TRBJ2-7; D is unresolved. The CDR3 is made up of 15 amino acids. Germline CDR1 and CDR2: LGHNA and YSLEER. V gave up 1 base and J gave up 6 bases, with 16 bases separating them. The CDR3 reads CASSQATSYKTEQYF. CDR3 sequence (DNA): TGCGCCAGCAGCCAAGCGACCAGTTATAAAACCGAGCAGTACTTC.

Written as DNA, the CDR3 is TGTGCCAGCAGCTGGCCTATTGAGGCTAACTATGGCTACACCTTC. Translating gives CASSWPIEANYGYTF. This rearrangement joins TRBV5-6 to TRBJ1-2, with D unclear. Trimming took 3 bases from V and 0 from J, leaving 12 bases between them. Germline V CDR1 and CDR2: SGHDT, YYEEEE. The CDR3 length is 15 residues.